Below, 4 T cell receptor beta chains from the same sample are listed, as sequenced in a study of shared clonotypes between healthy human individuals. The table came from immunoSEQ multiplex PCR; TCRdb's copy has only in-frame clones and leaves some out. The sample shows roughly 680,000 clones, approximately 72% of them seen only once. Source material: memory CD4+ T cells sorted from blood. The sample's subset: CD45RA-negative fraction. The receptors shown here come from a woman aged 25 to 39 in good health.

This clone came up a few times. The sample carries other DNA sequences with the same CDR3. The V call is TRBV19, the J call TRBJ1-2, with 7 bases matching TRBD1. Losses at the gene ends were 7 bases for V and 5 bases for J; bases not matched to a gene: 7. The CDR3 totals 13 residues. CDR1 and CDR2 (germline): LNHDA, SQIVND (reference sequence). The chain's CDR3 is CASTPGQAYGYTF. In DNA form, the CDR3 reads TGTGCCAGTACTCCCGGACAGGCGTATGGCTACACCTTC.

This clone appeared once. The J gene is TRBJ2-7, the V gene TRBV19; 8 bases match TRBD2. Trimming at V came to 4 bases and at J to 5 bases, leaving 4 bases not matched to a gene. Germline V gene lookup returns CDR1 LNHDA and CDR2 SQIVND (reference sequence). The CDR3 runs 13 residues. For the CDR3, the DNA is TGTGCCAGTAGTAAGACTAGCGCGCACGAGCAGTACTTC. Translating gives CASSKTSAHEQYF.

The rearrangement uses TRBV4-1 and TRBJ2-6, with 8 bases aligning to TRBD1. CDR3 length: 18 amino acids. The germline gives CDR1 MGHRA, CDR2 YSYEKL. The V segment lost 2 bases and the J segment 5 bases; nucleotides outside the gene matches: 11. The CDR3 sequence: CASSQYMQGASRANVLTF. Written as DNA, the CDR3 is TGCGCCAGCAGCCAATACATGCAGGGGGCTTCGCGGGCCAACGTCCTGACTTTC.

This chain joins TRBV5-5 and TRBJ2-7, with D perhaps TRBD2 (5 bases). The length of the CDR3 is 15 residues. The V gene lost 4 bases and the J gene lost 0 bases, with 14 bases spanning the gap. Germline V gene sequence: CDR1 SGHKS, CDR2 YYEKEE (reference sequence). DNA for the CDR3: TGTGCCAGCAGCCCCTTGGACTTTAGCTCCTACGAGCAGTACTTC. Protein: CASSPLDFSSYEQYF. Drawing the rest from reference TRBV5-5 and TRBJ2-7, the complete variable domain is DAGVTQSPTHLIKTRGQQVTLRCSPISGHKSVSWYQQVLGQGPQFIFQYYEKEERGRGNFPDRFSARQFPNYSSELNVNALLLGDSALYLCASSPLDFSSYEQYFGPGTRLTVT.